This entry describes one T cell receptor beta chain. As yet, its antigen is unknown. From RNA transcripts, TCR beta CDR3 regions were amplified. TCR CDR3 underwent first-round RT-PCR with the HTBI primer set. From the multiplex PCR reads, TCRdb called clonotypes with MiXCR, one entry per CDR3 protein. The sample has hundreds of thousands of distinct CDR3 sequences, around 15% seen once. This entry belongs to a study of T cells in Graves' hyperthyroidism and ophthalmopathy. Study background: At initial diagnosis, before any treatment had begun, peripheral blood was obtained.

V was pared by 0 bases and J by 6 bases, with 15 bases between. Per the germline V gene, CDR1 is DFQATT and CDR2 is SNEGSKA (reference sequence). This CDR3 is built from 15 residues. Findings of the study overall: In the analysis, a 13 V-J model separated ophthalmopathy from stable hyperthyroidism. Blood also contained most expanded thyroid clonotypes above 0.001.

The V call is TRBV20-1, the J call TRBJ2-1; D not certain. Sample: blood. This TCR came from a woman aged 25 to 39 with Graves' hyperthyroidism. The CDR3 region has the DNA TGCAGTGCTAGAGATAGGGCCCAGACCACCAATGAGCAGTTCTTC. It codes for CSARDRAQTTNEQFF.